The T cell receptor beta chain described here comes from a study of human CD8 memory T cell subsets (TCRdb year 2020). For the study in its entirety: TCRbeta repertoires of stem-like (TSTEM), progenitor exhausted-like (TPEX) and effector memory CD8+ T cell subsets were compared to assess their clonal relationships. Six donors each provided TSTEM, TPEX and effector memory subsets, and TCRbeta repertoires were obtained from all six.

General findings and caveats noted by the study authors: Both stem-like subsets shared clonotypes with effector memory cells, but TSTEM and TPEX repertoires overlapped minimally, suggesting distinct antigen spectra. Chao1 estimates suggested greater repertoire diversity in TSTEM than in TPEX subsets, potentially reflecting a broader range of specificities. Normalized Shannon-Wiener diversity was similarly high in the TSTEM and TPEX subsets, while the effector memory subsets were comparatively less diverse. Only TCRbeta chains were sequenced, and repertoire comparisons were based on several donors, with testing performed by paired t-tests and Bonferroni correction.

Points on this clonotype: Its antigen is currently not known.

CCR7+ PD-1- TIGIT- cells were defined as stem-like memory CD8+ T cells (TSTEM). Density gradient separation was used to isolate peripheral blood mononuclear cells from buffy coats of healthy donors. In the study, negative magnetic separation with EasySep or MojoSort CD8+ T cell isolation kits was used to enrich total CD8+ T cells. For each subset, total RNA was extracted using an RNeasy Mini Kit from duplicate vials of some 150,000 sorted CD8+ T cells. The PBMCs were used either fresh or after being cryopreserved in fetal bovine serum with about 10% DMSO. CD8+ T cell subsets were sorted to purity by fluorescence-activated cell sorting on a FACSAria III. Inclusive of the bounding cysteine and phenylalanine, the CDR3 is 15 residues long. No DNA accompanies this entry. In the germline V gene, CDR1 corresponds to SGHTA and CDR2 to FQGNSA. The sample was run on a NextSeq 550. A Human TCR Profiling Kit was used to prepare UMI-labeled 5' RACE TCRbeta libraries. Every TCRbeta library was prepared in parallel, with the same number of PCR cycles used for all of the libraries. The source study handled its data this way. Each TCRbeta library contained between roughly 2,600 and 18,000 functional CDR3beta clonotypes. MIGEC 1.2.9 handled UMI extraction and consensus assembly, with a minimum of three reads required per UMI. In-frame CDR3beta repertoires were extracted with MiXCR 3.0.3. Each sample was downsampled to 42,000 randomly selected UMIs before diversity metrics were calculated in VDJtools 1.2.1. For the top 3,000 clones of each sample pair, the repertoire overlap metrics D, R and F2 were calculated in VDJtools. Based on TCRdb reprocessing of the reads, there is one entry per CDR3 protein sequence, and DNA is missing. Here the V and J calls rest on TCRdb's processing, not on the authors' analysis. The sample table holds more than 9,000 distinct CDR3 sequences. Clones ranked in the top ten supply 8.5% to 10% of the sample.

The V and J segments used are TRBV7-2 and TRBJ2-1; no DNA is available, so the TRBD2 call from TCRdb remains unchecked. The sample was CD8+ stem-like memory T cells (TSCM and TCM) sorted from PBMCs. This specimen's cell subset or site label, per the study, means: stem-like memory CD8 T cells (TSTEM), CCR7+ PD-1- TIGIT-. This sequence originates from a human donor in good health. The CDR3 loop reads CASSPLAVSYNEQFF.